This is a list of T cell receptor beta chains from one sample in a study of blood T cell repertoires in COVID-19. Profiled with immunoSEQ multiplex PCR; TCRdb holds only in-frame clones, not every one. The sample includes roughly 180,000 clones, roughly 83% seen only once; the top ten take 5.5% to 8%. Sequences were obtained from peripheral blood. The receptors were gathered from a woman in her 40s with COVID-19, enrolled during active disease. The conserved cysteine and the conserved F or W are not part of the CDR3 here. The order of the fields is V gene, J gene, clone size, CDR3 protein. Where a row states a size, it is once, few, many or the class of an expanded clone; other rows omit it.

v_gene: TRBV19
j_gene: TRBJ1-2
abundance: -
CDR3aa: ASSIGGRDYGYT

v_gene: TRBV6-4
j_gene: TRBJ2-2
abundance: -
CDR3aa: ASSDSLEIGELF

v_gene: TRBV3-1/TRBV3-2
j_gene: TRBJ1-4
abundance: -
CDR3aa: ASSHGSRVNEKLF

v_gene: TRBV5-8
j_gene: TRBJ1-5
abundance: -
CDR3aa: ASSLQGLVSNQPQH

v_gene: TRBV10-1
j_gene: TRBJ2-1
abundance: -
CDR3aa: ASGWVGAGGLDEQF

v_gene: TRBV5-4
j_gene: TRBJ2-7
abundance: -
CDR3aa: ASSLQGTSGSYEQY

v_gene: TRBV2
j_gene: TRBJ2-5
abundance: -
CDR3aa: ASSATAFQETQY

v_gene: TRBV5-1
j_gene: TRBJ1-1
abundance: once
CDR3aa: ASSLGPSNTEAF

v_gene: TRBV9
j_gene: TRBJ2-7
abundance: -
CDR3aa: ASSPRQGGVGYEQY

v_gene: TRBV18
j_gene: TRBJ1-6
abundance: -
CDR3aa: ASSPEQGGNSPLH

v_gene: TRBV4-1
j_gene: TRBJ2-3
abundance: once
CDR3aa: ASSRLMGASTSTDTQY

v_gene: TRBV7-9
j_gene: TRBJ2-1
abundance: -
CDR3aa: ASSPRLAGGAYNEQF

v_gene: TRBV5-6
j_gene: TRBJ2-1
abundance: few
CDR3aa: ASSLEGDSSSYNEQF

v_gene: TRBV5-4
j_gene: TRBJ2-3
abundance: -
CDR3aa: ASSLVAGVGDTQY

v_gene: TRBV6-5
j_gene: TRBJ2-7
abundance: few
CDR3aa: ASSYTPTSHEQY

v_gene: TRBV27
j_gene: TRBJ2-4
abundance: -
CDR3aa: ASRLTSGGTKNIQY

v_gene: TRBV5-1
j_gene: TRBJ1-1
abundance: -
CDR3aa: ASSLLNTEAF

v_gene: TRBV28
j_gene: TRBJ1-3
abundance: -
CDR3aa: ASSSLGAGFVGNTIY

v_gene: TRBV4-2
j_gene: TRBJ1-1
abundance: -
CDR3aa: ASSQDRTGGSWTEAF

v_gene: TRBV3-1/TRBV3-2
j_gene: TRBJ1-6
abundance: once
CDR3aa: ASSSTGFNSPLH

v_gene: TRBV5-1
j_gene: TRBJ1-5
abundance: -
CDR3aa: ASSLRTGGNQPQH

v_gene: TRBV19
j_gene: TRBJ1-1
abundance: -
CDR3aa: ASSINARGSRGAF

v_gene: TRBV11-3
j_gene: TRBJ2-2
abundance: few
CDR3aa: ASSGPGTSDTGELF

v_gene: TRBV23-1
j_gene: TRBJ1-5
abundance: many
CDR3aa: ASSQSSGDPPSNQPQH

v_gene: TRBV9
j_gene: TRBJ2-3
abundance: -
CDR3aa: ASSGTGTDTQY

v_gene: TRBV4-2
j_gene: TRBJ2-7
abundance: -
CDR3aa: ASSQGPFSYEQY

v_gene: TRBV21-1
j_gene: TRBJ2-1
abundance: -
CDR3aa: ASSSVRDGNRGTSGRADDEQF

v_gene: TRBV15
j_gene: TRBJ1-4
abundance: -
CDR3aa: ATSKEGAPNEKLF

v_gene: TRBV5-1
j_gene: TRBJ1-1
abundance: few
CDR3aa: ASKPGGTEAF

v_gene: TRBV19
j_gene: TRBJ1-5
abundance: -
CDR3aa: ASSLTTGGDQPQH

v_gene: TRBV5-1
j_gene: TRBJ1-1
abundance: once
CDR3aa: ASSRVSTEAF

v_gene: TRBV19
j_gene: TRBJ1-5
abundance: -
CDR3aa: ATCPGTGASNQPQH

v_gene: TRBV6-1
j_gene: TRBJ1-6
abundance: -
CDR3aa: ASSEASRGARSPLH

v_gene: TRBV11-3
j_gene: TRBJ1-1
abundance: -
CDR3aa: ASSLGDRNTEAF

v_gene: TRBV4-1
j_gene: TRBJ1-1
abundance: -
CDR3aa: ASSQVYRASWLNTEAF

v_gene: TRBV10-1
j_gene: TRBJ2-7
abundance: few
CDR3aa: ATSGLGRNEQY

v_gene: TRBV15
j_gene: TRBJ2-7
abundance: few
CDR3aa: ASSPRTGWYEQY

v_gene: TRBV6-5
j_gene: TRBJ1-2
abundance: -
CDR3aa: ASSYSQGSGYT

v_gene: TRBV7-3
j_gene: TRBJ2-3
abundance: -
CDR3aa: ASTIKPTDTQY

v_gene: TRBV28
j_gene: TRBJ1-2
abundance: -
CDR3aa: ASQTPRGAEGYT

v_gene: TRBV6-5
j_gene: TRBJ1-2
abundance: few
CDR3aa: ASLYTGAEGYT

v_gene: TRBV10-2
j_gene: TRBJ1-5
abundance: -
CDR3aa: ASREAGRYNQPQH

v_gene: TRBV6-5
j_gene: TRBJ2-3
abundance: -
CDR3aa: ASSHQGSRPDTQY

v_gene: TRBV25-1
j_gene: TRBJ1-2
abundance: -
CDR3aa: ASSDLTGAHGYT

v_gene: TRBV5-1
j_gene: TRBJ1-5
abundance: -
CDR3aa: ASSLVPGNQPQH

v_gene: TRBV5-6
j_gene: TRBJ1-1
abundance: -
CDR3aa: ASSLGQGGTEAF

v_gene: TRBV11-3
j_gene: TRBJ2-3
abundance: -
CDR3aa: ASSSERTSGPFGHTQY